The text below deals with one T cell receptor (beta chain). The J segment lost 7 bases and the V segment lost 0 bases, leaving 12 bases of the junction unmatched. Germline CDR1 is LGHNA and CDR2 is YNFKEQ. The CDR3 sequence is 16 residues long. The data were taken from a study of blood T cell repertoires in COVID-19. Study-level information: Samples came from the United States, Italy and Spain, spanning acute and convalescent COVID-19. T cells, B-cell-depleted T cells, or PBMCs supplied cDNA or gDNA.

Authors' analysis steps: Counts of nucleated cells, estimated from reference gene primer amplification, were obtained. The method was immunoSEQ multiplex PCR; TCRdb's version includes in-frame clones alone and lacks a portion of them. D and trimming were read from the DNA, whereas the V and J calls and clone size are those reported in that table. The table lists approximately 120,000 clones, around 74% of them singletons, with 4.5% to 6% in the top ten. This TCR was sampled from an older man with COVID-19, enrolled during active disease. Sequencing was done on a sample of peripheral blood. The chain couples TRBV4-2 to TRBJ2-7; 7 nucleotides line up with TRBD1. This CDR3 reads CASSQDRKGAIDEQYF. CDR3 nucleotide sequence: TGTGCCAGCAGCCAAGATCGAAAGGGGGCGATTGATGAGCAGTACTTC.